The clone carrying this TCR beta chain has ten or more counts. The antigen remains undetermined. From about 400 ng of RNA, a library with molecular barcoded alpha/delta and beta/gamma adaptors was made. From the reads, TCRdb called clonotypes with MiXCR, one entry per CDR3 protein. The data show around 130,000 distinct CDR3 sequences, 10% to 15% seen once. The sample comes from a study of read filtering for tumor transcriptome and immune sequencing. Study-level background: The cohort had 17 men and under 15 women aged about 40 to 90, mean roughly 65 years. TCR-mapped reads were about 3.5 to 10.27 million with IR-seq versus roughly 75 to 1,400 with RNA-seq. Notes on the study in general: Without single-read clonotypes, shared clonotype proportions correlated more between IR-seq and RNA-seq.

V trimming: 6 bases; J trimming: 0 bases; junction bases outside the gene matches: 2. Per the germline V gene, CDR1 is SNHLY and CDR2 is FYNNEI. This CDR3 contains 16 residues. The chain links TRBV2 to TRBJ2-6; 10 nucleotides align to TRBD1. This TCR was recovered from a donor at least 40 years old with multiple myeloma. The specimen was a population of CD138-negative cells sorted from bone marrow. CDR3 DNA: TGTGCCAGCAGCCGGGACAGGGGCTCTGGGGCCAACGTCCTGACTTTC. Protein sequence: CASSRDRGSGANVLTF. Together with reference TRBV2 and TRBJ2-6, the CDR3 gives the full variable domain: EPEVTQTPSHQVTQMGQEVILRCVPISNHLYFYWYRQILGQKVEFLVSFYNNEISEKSEIFDDQFSVERPDGSNFTLKIRSTKLEDSAMYFCASSRDRGSGANVLTFGAGSRLTVL.